Following are 12 T cell receptor beta chains from one sample sequenced in a study of T cells in Graves' hyperthyroidism and ophthalmopathy (dated by TCRdb to about 2019). Receptors were amplified or captured by multiplex PCR. Sequencing relied on an Illumina HiSeq 2000. TCR beta CDR3 regions were amplified from RNA transcripts. The first round of RT-PCR for the TCR CDR3 was performed with the HTBI primer set and the Qiagen OneStep RT-PCR kit. Using fastp at Q25 and MiXCR, TCRdb reprocessed the public reads and kept productive beta chains. One record per CDR3 amino acid sequence lists the most common genes and DNA. The sample table shows some 530,000 distinct CDR3 sequences, and roughly 23% are seen once. The ten largest make up under 55% of the sample. Sequences were obtained from blood. All receptors derive from a woman aged 70-85 years with Graves' ophthalmopathy.

The chain uses TRBV30 and TRBJ2-5; 14 bases line up with TRBD2. Losses at the gene ends were 5 bases for V and 4 bases for J; bases not matched to a gene: 6. The CDR3 loop spans 15 amino acids. The germline gives CDR1 GTSNPN, CDR2 SVGIG (reference sequence). CDR3 in amino acids: CAWSPGLAGVETQYF. In DNA, the CDR3 is TGTGCCTGGTCCCCGGGACTAGCGGGAGTAGAGACCCAGTACTTC.

The V and J genes are TRBV28 and TRBJ2-5, with D possibly being TRBD2 (5 bases). The CDR3 has 14 amino acids. Germline V gene lookup returns CDR1 MDHEN and CDR2 SYDVKM. V lost 8 bases and J 0 bases, leaving 13 bases between the germline ends. CDR3 in amino acids: CASEPTGNQETQYF. Here the CDR3 DNA reads TGTGCCAGCGAACCAACCGGGAACCAAGAGACCCAGTACTTC.

This clonotype has just one count. This clone may be a read error of a much larger clone one base away. The chain recombines TRBV3-1 with TRBJ2-3; D ambiguous. CDR3 length equals 15 residues. Germline CDR1 is LGHDT and CDR2 is YNNKEL (reference sequence). CDR3 residues: CASSRSPETTNTQYF. The DNA for the CDR3 is TGTGCCAGCAGCCGCAGTCCCGAGACCACAAATACGCAGTATTTT.

The DNA of the CDR3 is TGTGCCAGCAGCACCGGGACTAGCTACCACAATGAGCAGTTCTTC. Its protein product is CASSTGTSYHNEQFF. The genes are TRBV6-1 and TRBJ2-1, with 9 bases aligning to TRBD2. J lost 5 bases, V lost 6 bases, and 8 bases had no gene match. This CDR3 comprises 15 residues. Germline V CDR1 and CDR2: MNHNS, SASEGT.

The chain joins TRBV9 to TRBJ2-3, with 8 bases matching TRBD2. Germline V gene sequence: CDR1 SGDLS, CDR2 YYNGEE. V shed 4 bases and J 0 bases; nucleotides not matched to a gene: 4. This CDR3 has 15 amino acids. The CDR3 region is CASSPGGRSTDTQYF. The CDR3 DNA follows: TGTGCCAGCAGCCCGGGGGGGCGAAGCACAGATACGCAGTATTTT.

The chain carries TRBV9 and TRBJ2-2; maybe TRBD1 (6 bases). The V gene lost 2 bases and the J gene lost 0 bases, with 11 bases spanning the gap. The CDR3 runs to 16 residues. Germline V gene sequence: CDR1 SGDLS, CDR2 YYNGEE. CDR3 residues: CASSVGTTSNTGELFF. In nucleotides, the CDR3 is TGTGCCAGCAGCGTGGGGACAACCTCGAACACCGGGGAGCTGTTTTTT. Complete variable domain (other parts from reference TRBV9 and TRBJ2-2): DSGVTQTPKHLITATGQRVTLRCSPRSGDLSVYWYQQSLDQGLQFLIQYYNGEERAKGNILERFSAQQFPDLHSELNLSSLELGDSALYFCASSVGTTSNTGELFFGEGSRLTVL.

This clonotype was seen only a few times. The chain uses TRBV20-1 and TRBJ2-7; 10 positions match TRBD1. V trimming: 3 bases; J trimming: 1 base; junction bases outside the gene matches: 6. The CDR3 totals 15 residues. CDR1 DFQATT and CDR2 SNEGSKA come from the germline V gene (reference sequence). CDR3 coding DNA: TGCAGTGCTAGGGAAATGGGACAGGGGTCCTACGAGCAGTACTTC. Amino acids: CSAREMGQGSYEQYF.

Only a few counts were recorded for this clonotype. The rearrangement links TRBV10-3 to TRBJ2-7; D is uncertain. CDR3 length: 13 amino acids. V was trimmed by 0 bases and J by 2 bases, leaving 5 bases between them. Germline CDR1 reads ENHRY; CDR2 reads SYGVKD. The CDR3: CAISESTAYEQYF. CDR3 nucleotides: TGTGCCATCAGTGAGTCGACTGCCTACGAGCAGTACTTC.

The rearrangement joins TRBV6-1 to TRBJ1-5; 9 positions match TRBD1. Germline CDR1 reads MNHNS; CDR2 reads SASEGT. V lost 6 bases to trimming and J lost 9 bases; unmatched junction nucleotides: 6. This CDR3 is 13 amino acids long. The CDR3 protein is CASSRDREAPQHF. CDR3 nucleotides: TGTGCCAGCAGCAGGGACAGGGAGGCGCCCCAGCATTTT.

This clonotype turned up a few times. The chain joins TRBV10-3 to TRBJ1-5; 10 bases are a match to TRBD1. CDR3 length: 17 amino acids. The germline V gene encodes CDR1 ENHRY and CDR2 SYGVKD. V dropped 0 bases and J dropped 7; count of bases not matched to a gene: 9. Here the CDR3 DNA reads TGTGCCATCAGTGAGTCTATGACAGGGGGCGCAGGGCAGCCCCAGCATTTT. Protein: CAISESMTGGAGQPQHF.

This clonotype was seen once. Since a much larger clone is just one base distant, this may be a read error. The chain couples TRBV5-1 to TRBJ1-2; no reliable D call. Germline V gives CDR1 SGHRS, CDR2 YFSETQ. CDR3 length: 13 amino acids. V was clipped by 3 bases and J by 8 bases, with 14 bases between them. The CDR3 DNA follows: TGCGCCAGCAGCTCCAGCCGTGGCGTAGGCTACACCTTC. Its protein product is CASSSSRGVGYTF.

This clonotype showed up just once. The V gene is TRBV5-1, the J gene TRBJ2-7; TRBD2 agrees at 9 bases. The CDR3 contains 15 residues. Trimming took 0 bases from V and 6 from J; bases not matched to a gene: 7. Germline values: CDR1 SGHRS, CDR2 YFSETQ. The CDR3 reads CASSLVAGARGEQYF. Here the CDR3 DNA reads TGCGCCAGCAGCTTGGTAGCGGGGGCCCGGGGCGAGCAGTACTTC.